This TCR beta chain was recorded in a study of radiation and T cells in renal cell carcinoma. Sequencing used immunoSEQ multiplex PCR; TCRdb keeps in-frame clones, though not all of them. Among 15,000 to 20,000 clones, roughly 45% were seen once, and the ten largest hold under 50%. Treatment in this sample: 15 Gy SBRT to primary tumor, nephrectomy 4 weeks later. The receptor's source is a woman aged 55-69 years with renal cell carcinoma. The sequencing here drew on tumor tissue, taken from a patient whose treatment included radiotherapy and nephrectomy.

DNA of the CDR3: TGTGCCAGCAGAGCACCCGTTAGCGGGGTATCCTACAATGAGCAGTTCTTC. Amino acid sequence: CASRAPVSGVSYNEQFF. The chain carries TRBV2 and TRBJ2-1; TRBD2 agrees at 8 bases. Germline V gene sequence: CDR1 SNHLY, CDR2 FYNNEI. This CDR3 region has 17 residues. Losses at the gene ends were 6 bases for V and 1 base for J; bases not matched to a gene: 11.